This T cell receptor (beta chain) was retrieved from a study of CD8+ T cells in alopecia areata. Whole-study results and caveats: Under tofacitinib, fewer expanded CD8+ clones appeared among the top 100 scalp clones.

Treatment of the sample: oral pan-JAK inhibitor, 5-10 mg twice daily. Sampling of alopecia areata patients yielded lesional scalp punch biopsies as well as peripheral blood. Germline V gene sequence: CDR1 ENHRY, CDR2 SYGVKD. V was pared by 6 bases and J by 3 bases, with 11 bases between. This CDR3 region has 13 residues. About this clone itself: No antigen is known for it.

Reverse transcribed after extraction, RNA yielded cDNA as the sequencing template. Profiling relied on immunoSEQ multiplex PCR, and the TCRdb table lists in-frame clones only, not all of them. The repertoire holds approximately 90,000 clones, with about two thirds as singletons. The J gene is TRBJ1-1, the V gene TRBV10-3, with D hard to call. The TCR comes from a human donor with alopecia areata. The sequencing here drew on CD8+ T cells sorted from blood, taken at week 44, from a patient treated with tofacitinib. The CDR3 here is CAIRDRAYTEAFF. CDR3 bases: TGTGCCATCAGGGACCGGGCCTACACTGAAGCTTTCTTT.